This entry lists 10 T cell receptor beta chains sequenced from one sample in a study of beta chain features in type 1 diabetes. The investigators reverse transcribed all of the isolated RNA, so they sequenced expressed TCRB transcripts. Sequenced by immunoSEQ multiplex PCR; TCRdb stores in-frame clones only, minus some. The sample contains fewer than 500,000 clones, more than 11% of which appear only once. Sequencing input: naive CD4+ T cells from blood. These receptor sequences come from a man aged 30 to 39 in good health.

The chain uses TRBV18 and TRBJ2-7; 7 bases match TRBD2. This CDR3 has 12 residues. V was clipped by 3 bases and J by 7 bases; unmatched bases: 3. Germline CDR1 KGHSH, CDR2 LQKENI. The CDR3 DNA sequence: TGTGCCAGCTCACCTTCGCGGGGGGAGCAGTACTTC. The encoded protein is CASSPSRGEQYF.

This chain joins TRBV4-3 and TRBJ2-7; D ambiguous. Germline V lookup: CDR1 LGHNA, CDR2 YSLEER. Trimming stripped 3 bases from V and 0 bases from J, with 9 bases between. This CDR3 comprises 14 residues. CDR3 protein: CASSHADCSYEQYV. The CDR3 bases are TGCGCCAGCAGCCATGCCGACTGCTCCTACGAGCAGTACGTC.

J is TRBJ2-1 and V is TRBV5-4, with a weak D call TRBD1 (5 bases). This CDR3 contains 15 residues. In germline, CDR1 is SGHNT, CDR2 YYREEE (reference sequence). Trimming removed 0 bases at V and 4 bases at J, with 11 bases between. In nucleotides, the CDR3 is TGTGCCAGCAGCTTGGGTGGGGCCGTTTACAATGAGCAGTTCTTC. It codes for CASSLGGAVYNEQFF. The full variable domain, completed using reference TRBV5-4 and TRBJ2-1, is ETGVTQSPTHLIKTRGQQVTLRCSSQSGHNTVSWYQQALGQGPQFIFQYYREEENGRGNFPPRFSGLQFPNYSSELNVNALELDDSALYLCASSLGGAVYNEQFFGPGTRLTVL.

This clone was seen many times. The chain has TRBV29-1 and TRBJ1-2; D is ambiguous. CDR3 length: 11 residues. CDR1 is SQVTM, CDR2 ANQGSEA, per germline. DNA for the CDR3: TGCAGTCTGGGAGAGGACTATGGCTACACCTTC. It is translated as CSLGEDYGYTF.

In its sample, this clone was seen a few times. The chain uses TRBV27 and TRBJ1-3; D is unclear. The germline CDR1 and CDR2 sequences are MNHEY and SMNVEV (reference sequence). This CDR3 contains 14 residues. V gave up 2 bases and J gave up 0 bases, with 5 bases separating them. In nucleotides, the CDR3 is TGTGCCAGCAGTTTAAAAGACTCTGGAAACACCATATATTTT. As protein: CASSLKDSGNTIYF.

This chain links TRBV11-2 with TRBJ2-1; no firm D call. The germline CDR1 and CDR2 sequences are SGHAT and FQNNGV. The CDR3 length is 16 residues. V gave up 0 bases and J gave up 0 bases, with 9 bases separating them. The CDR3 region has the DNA TGTGCCAGCAGCTTAGATGGTTACGCCTCCTACAATGAGCAGTTCTTC. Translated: CASSLDGYASYNEQFF.

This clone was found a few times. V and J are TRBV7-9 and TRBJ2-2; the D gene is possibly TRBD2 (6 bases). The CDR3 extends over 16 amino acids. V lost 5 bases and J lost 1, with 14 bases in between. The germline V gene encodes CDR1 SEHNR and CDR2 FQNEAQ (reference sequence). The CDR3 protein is CASSAPGLLNTGELFF. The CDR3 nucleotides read TGTGCCAGCAGCGCCCCGGGACTCCTGAACACCGGGGAGCTGTTTTTT.

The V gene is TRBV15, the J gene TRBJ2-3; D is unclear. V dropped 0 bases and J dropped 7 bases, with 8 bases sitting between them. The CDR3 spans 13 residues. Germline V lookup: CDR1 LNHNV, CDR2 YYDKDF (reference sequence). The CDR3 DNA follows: TGTGCCACCAGCAGAGATAATAGGAATACGCAGTATTTT. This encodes CATSRDNRNTQYF.

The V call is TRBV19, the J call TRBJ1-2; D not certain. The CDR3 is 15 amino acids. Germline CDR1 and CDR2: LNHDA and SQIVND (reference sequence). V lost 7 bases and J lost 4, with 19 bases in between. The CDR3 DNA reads TGTGCCAGTACCTCCCCCACGGCAGGATTCTATGGCTACACCTTC. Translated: CASTSPTAGFYGYTF.

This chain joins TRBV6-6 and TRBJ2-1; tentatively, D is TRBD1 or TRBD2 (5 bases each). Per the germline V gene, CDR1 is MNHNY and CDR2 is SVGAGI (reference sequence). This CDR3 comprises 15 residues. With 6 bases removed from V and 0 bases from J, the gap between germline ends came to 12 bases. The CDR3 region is CASSGTGSSYNEQFF. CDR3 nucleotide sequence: TGTGCCAGCAGCGGGACGGGGAGCTCCTACAATGAGCAGTTCTTC.